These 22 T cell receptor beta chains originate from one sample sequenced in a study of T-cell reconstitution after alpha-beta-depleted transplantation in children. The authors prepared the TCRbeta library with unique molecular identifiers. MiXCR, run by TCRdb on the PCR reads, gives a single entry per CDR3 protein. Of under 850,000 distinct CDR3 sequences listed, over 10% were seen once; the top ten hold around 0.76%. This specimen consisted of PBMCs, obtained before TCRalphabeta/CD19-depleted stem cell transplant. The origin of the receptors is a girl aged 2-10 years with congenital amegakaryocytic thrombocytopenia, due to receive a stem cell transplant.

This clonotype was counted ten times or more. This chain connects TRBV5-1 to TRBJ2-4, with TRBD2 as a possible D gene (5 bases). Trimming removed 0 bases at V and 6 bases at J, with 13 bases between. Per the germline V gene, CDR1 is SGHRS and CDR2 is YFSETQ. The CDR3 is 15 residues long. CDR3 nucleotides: TGCGCCAGCAGCTTGGAATCCGGGGTGCTAAACATTCAGTACTTC. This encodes CASSLESGVLNIQYF.

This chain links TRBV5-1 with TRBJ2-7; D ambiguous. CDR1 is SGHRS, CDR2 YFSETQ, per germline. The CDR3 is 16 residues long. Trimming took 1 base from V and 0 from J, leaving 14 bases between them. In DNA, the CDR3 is TGCGCCAGCAGCTTGTATCCAGGTCCAAGCTCCTACGAGCAGTACTTC. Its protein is CASSLYPGPSSYEQYF.

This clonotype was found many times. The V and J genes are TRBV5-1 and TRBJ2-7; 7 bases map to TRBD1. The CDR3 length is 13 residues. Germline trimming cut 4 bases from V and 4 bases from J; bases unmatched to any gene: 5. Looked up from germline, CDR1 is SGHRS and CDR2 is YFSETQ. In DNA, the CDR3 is TGCGCCAGCAGCACCCGGGACAGATACGAGCAGTACTTC. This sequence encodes CASSTRDRYEQYF.

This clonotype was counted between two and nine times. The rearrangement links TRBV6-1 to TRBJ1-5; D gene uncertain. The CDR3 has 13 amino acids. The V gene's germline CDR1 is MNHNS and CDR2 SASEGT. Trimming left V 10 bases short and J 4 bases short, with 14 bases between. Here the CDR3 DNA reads TGTGCCACCCGGTGGGTCGAGAATCAGCCCCAGCATTTT. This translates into CATRWVENQPQHF.

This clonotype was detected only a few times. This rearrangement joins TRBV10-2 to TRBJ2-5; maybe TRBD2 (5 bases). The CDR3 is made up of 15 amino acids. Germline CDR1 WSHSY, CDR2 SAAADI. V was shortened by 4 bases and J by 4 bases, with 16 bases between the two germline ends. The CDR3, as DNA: TGCGCCAGCAGTGGGCCCGACTACCCCCGAGAGACCCAGTACTTC. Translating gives CASSGPDYPRETQYF.

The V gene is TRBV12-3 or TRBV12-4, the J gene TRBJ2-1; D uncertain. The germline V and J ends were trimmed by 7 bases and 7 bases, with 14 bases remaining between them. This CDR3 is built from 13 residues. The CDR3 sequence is CASTYPTRNEQFF. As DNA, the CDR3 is TGTGCCAGCACCTACCCCACGCGTAATGAGCAGTTCTTC.

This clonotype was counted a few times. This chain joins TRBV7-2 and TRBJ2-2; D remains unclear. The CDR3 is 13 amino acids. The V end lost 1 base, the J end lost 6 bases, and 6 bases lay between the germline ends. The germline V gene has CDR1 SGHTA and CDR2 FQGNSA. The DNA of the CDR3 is TGTGCCAGCAGCTTAGACCCGTCCGGGGAGCTGTTTTTT. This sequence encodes CASSLDPSGELFF.

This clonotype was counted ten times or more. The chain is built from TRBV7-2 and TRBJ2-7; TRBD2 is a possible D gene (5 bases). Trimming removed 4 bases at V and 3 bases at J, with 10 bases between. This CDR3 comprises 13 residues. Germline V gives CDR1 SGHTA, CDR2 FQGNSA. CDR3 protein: CASSSFRGYEQYF. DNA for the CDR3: TGTGCCAGCAGCTCTTTCCGGGGCTACGAGCAGTACTTC.

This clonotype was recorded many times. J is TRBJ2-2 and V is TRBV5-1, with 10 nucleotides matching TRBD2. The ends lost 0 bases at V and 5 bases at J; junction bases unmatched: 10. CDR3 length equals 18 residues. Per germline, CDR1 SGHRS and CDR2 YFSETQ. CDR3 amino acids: CASSLELAGISGTGELFF. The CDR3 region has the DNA TGCGCCAGCAGCTTGGAACTAGCGGGAATCTCTGGGACCGGGGAGCTGTTTTTT.

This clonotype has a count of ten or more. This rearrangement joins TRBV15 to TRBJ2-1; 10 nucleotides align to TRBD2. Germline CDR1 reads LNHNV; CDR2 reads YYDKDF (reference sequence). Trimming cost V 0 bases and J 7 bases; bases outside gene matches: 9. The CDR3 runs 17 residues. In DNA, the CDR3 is TGTGCCACCAGCAGAGATCGAATAGCGGGAGGACCAAATGAGCAGTTCTTC. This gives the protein CATSRDRIAGGPNEQFF.

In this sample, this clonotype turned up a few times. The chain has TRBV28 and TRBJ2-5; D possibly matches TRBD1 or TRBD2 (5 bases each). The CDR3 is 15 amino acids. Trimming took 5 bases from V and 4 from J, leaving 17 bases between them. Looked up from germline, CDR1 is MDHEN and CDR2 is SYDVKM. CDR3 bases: TGTGCCAGCAGTCCAACCGGGGCCTTAGGAGAGACCCAGTACTTC. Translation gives CASSPTGALGETQYF.

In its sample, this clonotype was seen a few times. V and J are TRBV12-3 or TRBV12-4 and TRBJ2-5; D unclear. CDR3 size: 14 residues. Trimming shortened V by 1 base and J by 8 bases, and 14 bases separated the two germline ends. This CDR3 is CASSLGQEIVTQYF. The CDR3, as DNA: TGTGCCAGCAGTTTAGGCCAGGAGATCGTAACCCAGTACTTC.

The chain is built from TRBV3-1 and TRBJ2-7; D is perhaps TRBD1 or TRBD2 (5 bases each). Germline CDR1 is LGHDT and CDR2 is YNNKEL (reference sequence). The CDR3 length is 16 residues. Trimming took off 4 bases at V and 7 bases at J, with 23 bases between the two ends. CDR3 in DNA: TGTGCCAGCAGCCCCGCCGGGACCCGCAAAATCTCGGAGCAGTACTTC. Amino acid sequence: CASSPAGTRKISEQYF.

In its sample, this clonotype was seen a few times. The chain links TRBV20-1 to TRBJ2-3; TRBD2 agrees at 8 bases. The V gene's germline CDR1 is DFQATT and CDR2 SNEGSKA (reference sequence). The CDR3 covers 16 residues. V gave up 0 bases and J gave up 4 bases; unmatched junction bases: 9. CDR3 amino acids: CSAREPASGLADTQYF. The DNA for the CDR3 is TGCAGTGCTAGAGAGCCGGCTAGCGGGTTGGCAGATACGCAGTATTTT.

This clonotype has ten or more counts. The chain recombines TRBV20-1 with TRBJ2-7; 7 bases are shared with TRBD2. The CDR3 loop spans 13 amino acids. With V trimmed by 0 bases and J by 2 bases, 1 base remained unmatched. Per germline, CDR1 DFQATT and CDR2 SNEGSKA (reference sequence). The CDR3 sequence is CSARDLAAYEQYF. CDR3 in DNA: TGCAGTGCTAGAGATCTAGCGGCCTACGAGCAGTACTTC.

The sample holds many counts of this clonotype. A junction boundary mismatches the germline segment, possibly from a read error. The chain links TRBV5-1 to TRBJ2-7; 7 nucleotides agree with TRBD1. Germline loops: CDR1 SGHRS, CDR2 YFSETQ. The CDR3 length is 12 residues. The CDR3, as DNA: TGTGCCAGCAGCCTGACAGGGTACGAGCAGTACTTC. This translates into CASSLTGYEQYF.

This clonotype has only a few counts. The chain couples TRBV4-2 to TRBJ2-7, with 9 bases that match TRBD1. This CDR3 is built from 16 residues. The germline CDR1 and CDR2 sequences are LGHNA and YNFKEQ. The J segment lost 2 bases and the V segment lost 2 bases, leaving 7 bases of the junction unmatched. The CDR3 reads CASSQYGGQGAYEQYF. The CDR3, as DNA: TGTGCCAGCAGCCAATATGGGGGACAGGGAGCCTACGAGCAGTACTTC.

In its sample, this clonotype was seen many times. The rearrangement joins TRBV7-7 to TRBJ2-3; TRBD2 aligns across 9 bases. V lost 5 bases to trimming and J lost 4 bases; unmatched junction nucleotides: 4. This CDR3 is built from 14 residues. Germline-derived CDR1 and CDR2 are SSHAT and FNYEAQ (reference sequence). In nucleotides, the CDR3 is TGTGCCAGCAGCCAGACTAGCGGCGCAGATACGCAGTATTTT. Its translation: CASSQTSGADTQYF. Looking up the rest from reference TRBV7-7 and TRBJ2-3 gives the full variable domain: GAGVSQSPRYKVTKRGQDVTLRCDPISSHATLYWYQQALGQGPEFLTYFNYEAQPDKSGLPSDRFSAERPEGSISTLTIQRTEQRDSAMYRCASSQTSGADTQYFGPGTRLTVL.

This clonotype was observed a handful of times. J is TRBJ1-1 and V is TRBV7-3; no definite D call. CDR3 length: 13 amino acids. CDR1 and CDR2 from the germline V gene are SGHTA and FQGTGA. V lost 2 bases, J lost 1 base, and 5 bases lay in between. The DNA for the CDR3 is TGTGCCAGCAGCTTACGTAAGAACACTGAAGCTTTCTTT. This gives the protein CASSLRKNTEAFF.

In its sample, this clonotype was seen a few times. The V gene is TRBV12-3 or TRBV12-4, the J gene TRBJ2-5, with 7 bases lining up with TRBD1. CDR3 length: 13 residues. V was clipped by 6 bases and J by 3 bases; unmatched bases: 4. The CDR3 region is CASSWDSKETQYF. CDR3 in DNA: TGTGCCAGCAGCTGGGACAGTAAAGAGACCCAGTACTTC.

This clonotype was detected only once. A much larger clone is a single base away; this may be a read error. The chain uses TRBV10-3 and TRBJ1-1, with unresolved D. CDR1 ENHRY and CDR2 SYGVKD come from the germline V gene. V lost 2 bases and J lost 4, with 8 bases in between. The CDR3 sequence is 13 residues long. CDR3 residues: CAISERPITEAFF. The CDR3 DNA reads TGTGCCATCAGTGAGAGGCCGATCACTGAAGCTTTCTTT.

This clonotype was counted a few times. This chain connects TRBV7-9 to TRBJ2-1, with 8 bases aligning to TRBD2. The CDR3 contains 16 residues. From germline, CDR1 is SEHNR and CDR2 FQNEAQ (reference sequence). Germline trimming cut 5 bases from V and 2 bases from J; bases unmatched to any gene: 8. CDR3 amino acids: CASSRPLAGTYNEQFF. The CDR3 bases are TGTGCCAGCAGCCGCCCATTAGCGGGGACCTACAATGAGCAGTTCTTC.